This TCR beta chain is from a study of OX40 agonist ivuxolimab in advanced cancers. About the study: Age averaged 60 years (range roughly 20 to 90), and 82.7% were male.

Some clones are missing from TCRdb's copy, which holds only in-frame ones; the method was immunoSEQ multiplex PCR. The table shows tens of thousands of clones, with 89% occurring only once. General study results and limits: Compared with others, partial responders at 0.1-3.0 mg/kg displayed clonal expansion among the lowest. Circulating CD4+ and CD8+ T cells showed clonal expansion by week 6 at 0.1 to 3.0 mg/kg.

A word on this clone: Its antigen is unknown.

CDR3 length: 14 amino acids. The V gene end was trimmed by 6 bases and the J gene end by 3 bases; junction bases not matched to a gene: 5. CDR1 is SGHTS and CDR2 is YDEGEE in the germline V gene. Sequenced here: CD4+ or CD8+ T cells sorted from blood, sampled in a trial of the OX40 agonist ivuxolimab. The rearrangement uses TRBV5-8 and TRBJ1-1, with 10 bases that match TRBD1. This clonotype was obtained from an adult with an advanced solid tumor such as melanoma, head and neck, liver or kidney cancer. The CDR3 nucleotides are TGTGCCAGCACCCGGACAGGGGGGGACACTGAAGCTTTCTTT. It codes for CASTRTGGDTEAFF. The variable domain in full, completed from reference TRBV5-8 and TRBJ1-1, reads EAGVTQSPTHLIKTRGQQATLRCSPISGHTSVYWYQQALGLGLQFLLWYDEGEERNRGNFPPRFSGRQFPNYSSELNVNALELEDSALYLCASTRTGGDTEAFFGQGTRLTVV.